Below, 3 T cell receptor beta chains from the same sample are listed, as sequenced in a study of cytomegalovirus exposure and HLA in healthy donors. The PCR used 60 Vbeta and 13 Jbeta primers. TCRdb's table, derived via immunoSEQ multiplex PCR, lists solely in-frame clones and lacks some. The data show about 160,000 clones, around 76% seen once. The material sequenced was PBMCs. These TCRs come from a female donor in good health and CMV-seronegative.

This clone was observed a few times. This chain uses TRBV7-3 with TRBJ1-1, with 8 bases matching TRBD1. CDR1 is SGHTA and CDR2 is FQGTGA in the germline V gene. The length of the CDR3 is 14 residues. J lost 5 bases, V lost 3 bases, and 5 bases had no gene match. In DNA, the CDR3 is TGTGCCAGCAGCTTTGGACAGGGAGGGACTGAAGCTTTCTTT. Translated: CASSFGQGGTEAFF.

This clone was picked up one time. This sequence joins TRBV19 and TRBJ1-2; D is possibly TRBD1 (5 bases). Between the trimmed V and J ends, which lost 3 bases and 3 bases, there was a span of 14 bases. The length of the CDR3 is 15 residues. Germline V lookup: CDR1 LNHDA, CDR2 SQIVND (reference sequence). The CDR3 sequence: CASSITGTGDYGYTF. For the CDR3, the DNA is TGTGCCAGTAGTATTACGGGGACGGGGGACTATGGCTACACCTTC.

The V gene is TRBV30, the J gene TRBJ1-5; no clear D gene. The CDR3 is 13 residues long. CDR1 and CDR2 (germline): GTSNPN, SVGIG (reference sequence). With 2 bases removed from V and 2 bases from J, the gap between germline ends came to 7 bases. CDR3 in amino acids: CAWSSRGNQPQHF. The CDR3 DNA reads TGTGCCTGGAGTTCCCGCGGCAATCAGCCCCAGCATTTT.